These 14 T cell receptor beta chains share one sample of origin, sequenced in a study of T cell repertoires in cytomegalovirus infection. MiXCR was run by TCRdb on the reads, yielding one entry per CDR3 protein. The sample includes approximately 500,000 distinct CDR3 sequences, around 11% seen only once; the top ten take 9.5% to 13%. Sequencing input: PBMCs. The receptors stem from a human donor in good health (CMV status not recorded). Some clones in this sample may be carry-over from other donors' samples.

This chain uses TRBV11-2 with TRBJ2-1; 11 bases agree with TRBD2. This CDR3 region has 15 residues. Germline values: CDR1 SGHAT, CDR2 FQNNGV. V lost 3 bases and J lost 16; bases outside the gene matches: 14. The DNA of the CDR3 is TGTGCCAGCAGCTTGGGGGGGTTAGCGGGAGGGAGACAATTCTTC. It yields the protein CASSLGGLAGGRQFF.

This clonotype appeared many times. This chain links TRBV28 with TRBJ2-5; D not certain. Trimming pared 3 bases from V and 5 bases from J, leaving 13 bases between. The CDR3 runs 14 residues. CDR1 and CDR2 from the germline V gene are MDHEN and SYDVKM. In DNA, the CDR3 is TGTGCCAGCAGTTTCTGGCCTCGGAAGGAGACCCAGTACTTC. Translation gives CASSFWPRKETQYF. Based on the CDR3 plus reference TRBV28 and TRBJ2-5, the full variable domain is DVKVTQSSRYLVKRTGEKVFLECVQDMDHENMFWYRQDPGLGLRLIYFSYDVKMKEKGDIPEGYSVSREKKERFSLILESASTNQTSMYLCASSFWPRKETQYFGPGTRLLVL.

Many counts were recorded for this clonotype. The V gene is TRBV7-3, the J gene TRBJ1-6; a possible D gene is TRBD1 (6 bases). This CDR3 comprises 16 residues. Germline V gene sequence: CDR1 SGHTA, CDR2 FQGTGA. V lost 2 bases and J lost 7, with 15 bases in between. For the CDR3, the DNA is TGTGCCAGCAGCTTATACGCCAGGGGCGCAAATTCACCCCTCCACTTT. Translation gives CASSLYARGANSPLHF. Combining the CDR3 with reference TRBV7-3 and TRBJ1-6 gives the whole variable domain GAGVSQTPSNKVTEKGKYVELRCDPISGHTALYWYRQSLGQGPEFLIYFQGTGAADDSGLPNDRFFAVRPEGSVSTLKIQRTERGDSAVYLCASSLYARGANSPLHFGNGTRLTVT.

Of note for this clonotype: A much larger clonotype is one base distant, so this may be a read error. V and J are TRBV25-1 and TRBJ2-5; no clear D gene. Trimming stripped 1 base from V and 0 bases from J, with 3 bases between. The CDR3 totals 13 residues. Germline V gene lookup returns CDR1 MGHDK and CDR2 SYGVNS. The CDR3 region has the DNA TGTGCCAGCAGTGAATCGTACCAAGAGACCCAGTACTTC. Residues: CASSESYQETQYF.

The chain couples TRBV11-1 to TRBJ2-1; possible D gene TRBD1, 6 bases. Germline lookup yields CDR1 SGHAT and CDR2 FQDESV (reference sequence). There are 15 residues in the CDR3. The V and J ends lost 5 bases and 5 bases respectively, with 16 bases between them. The CDR3 here is CASSPTGTSHNEQFF. For the CDR3, the DNA is TGTGCCAGCAGCCCAACAGGGACCAGCCACAATGAGCAGTTCTTC.

The chain recombines TRBV29-1 with TRBJ2-1; maybe TRBD1 (6 bases). V lost 3 bases and J lost 2, with 14 bases in between. CDR3 length: 15 residues. Germline V gene lookup returns CDR1 SQVTM and CDR2 ANQGSEA. The CDR3 bases are TGCAGCGTTGACTCGGGGACACACACCTACAATGAGCAGTTCTTC. Its translation: CSVDSGTHTYNEQFF.

This clonotype was seen once. The chain employs TRBV27 and TRBJ1-1, with 8 bases aligning to TRBD1. The CDR3 extends over 14 amino acids. V shed 2 bases and J 5 bases; nucleotides not matched to a gene: 4. CDR1 and CDR2 (germline): MNHEY, SMNVEV (reference sequence). CDR3 protein: CASSLSQGATEAFF. CDR3 in DNA: TGTGCCAGCAGTTTAAGCCAGGGGGCAACTGAAGCTTTCTTT.

The chain carries TRBV9 and TRBJ1-3, with 11 bases matching TRBD1. Per the germline V gene, CDR1 is SGDLS and CDR2 is YYNGEE. The CDR3 has 16 residues. V dropped 3 bases and J dropped 6; count of bases not matched to a gene: 8. The CDR3 region has the DNA TGTGCCAGCAGCGCTACCTGGACAGGGGGCGAAAACACCATATATTTT. This encodes CASSATWTGGENTIYF.

This clonotype was seen a few times. The V gene is TRBV20-1, the J gene TRBJ2-7; 16 positions match TRBD2. Germline loops: CDR1 DFQATT, CDR2 SNEGSKA (reference sequence). J lost 4 bases, V lost 4 bases, and 7 bases had no gene match. This CDR3 comprises 16 residues. The CDR3 DNA reads as TGCAGTGCTACACCGGGACTAGCGGGAGGGAGATACGAGCAGTACTTC. Translated: CSATPGLAGGRYEQYF.

The sample holds many counts of this clonotype. The chain is built from TRBV14 and TRBJ2-1; 12 bases are shared with TRBD2. V shed 5 bases, J shed 7 bases, and the junction held 3 bases outside the gene matches. CDR1 is SGHDN and CDR2 is FVKESK in the germline V gene. This CDR3 is 14 amino acids long. This CDR3 reads CASSTSGRRNEQFF. Here the CDR3 DNA reads TGTGCCAGCAGCACTAGCGGGAGGAGGAATGAGCAGTTCTTC.

This clonotype was seen repeatedly, ten times or more. CDR3 coding DNA: TGCGCCAGCAGCCAAGGCCCCGGGACAGGGGTCTATGGCTACACCTTC. Translating it yields CASSQGPGTGVYGYTF. The genes are TRBV4-1 and TRBJ1-2; 10 bases fit TRBD1. The CDR3 is 16 residues long. Per germline, CDR1 MGHRA and CDR2 YSYEKL. V was clipped by 1 base and J by 4 bases; unmatched bases: 6.

This clonotype was seen repeatedly, ten times or more. The chain recombines TRBV7-2 with TRBJ2-5; 7 bases line up with TRBD2. The CDR3 runs to 17 residues. Germline V gives CDR1 SGHTA, CDR2 FQGNSA. V shed 5 bases and J 2 bases; nucleotides not matched to a gene: 14. CDR3 amino acids: CASSPPRGRGGQETQYF. CDR3 nucleotide sequence: TGTGCCAGCAGCCCCCCGAGAGGGCGCGGGGGTCAAGAGACCCAGTACTTC.

This clonotype was counted ten times or more. The chain is built from TRBV12-3 or TRBV12-4 and TRBJ2-2; D unresolved. CDR3 length: 13 residues. Trimming took 6 bases from V and 7 from J, leaving 12 bases between them. The CDR3 nucleotides are TGTGCCAGCAGCCCCAATGGGATCGGGGAGCTGTTTTTT. Residues: CASSPNGIGELFF.

This clonotype was counted at least ten times. This sequence joins TRBV6-1 and TRBJ1-2; no reliable D call. The CDR3 extends over 12 amino acids. Germline V gene data show CDR1 as MNHNS and CDR2 as SASEGT. Trimming left V 6 bases short and J 1 base short, with 6 bases between. The CDR3 here is CASSVFNYGYTF. In DNA, the CDR3 is TGTGCCAGCAGCGTCTTTAACTATGGCTACACCTTC.